This passage covers 13 T cell receptor beta chains from one sample sequenced in a study of T cells after yellow fever vaccination (dated by TCRdb to the late 2010s). The sample's treatment or condition label is to be understood as: live attenuated yellow fever vaccine strain. The library came from 5' RACE. Sequenced on an Illumina HiSeq 2500. TCRdb reanalyzed the raw reads on its own, using fastp at Q25 for trimming and MiXCR for clone calling, and kept in-frame beta chains. When rows share a CDR3 protein, they turn into one entry using the most common DNA and genes. The sample yields roughly 45,000 distinct CDR3 sequences; just under 6.5% were counted once. The leading ten clones occupy more than 9% of the sample. Here the sequenced sample was PBMCs, either bulk or a sorted T-cell subset (CD4+, CD8+, memory, or dextramer-sorted; not recorded which), taken 45 days after the yellow fever booster vaccination. The receptors here all came from a man aged 25 to 40 who received the YFV17D yellow fever vaccine.

The chain couples TRBV12-3 or TRBV12-4 to TRBJ2-2; the D gene is possibly TRBD2 (6 bases). This CDR3 is 14 amino acids long. With 5 bases removed from V and 7 bases from J, the gap between germline ends came to 14 bases. The CDR3 nucleotides read TGTGCCAGCAGTATCGCGGGAAGCCTCGGGGAGCTGTTTTTT. Translating gives CASSIAGSLGELFF.

This clonotype came up a few times. The chain couples TRBV20-1 to TRBJ2-2, with D maybe TRBD1 (6 bases). Trimming took off 2 bases at V and 7 bases at J, with 14 bases between the two ends. The CDR3 runs to 14 residues. Germline CDR1 reads DFQATT; CDR2 reads SNEGSKA (reference sequence). The chain's CDR3 is CSARSGTRGGELFF. CDR3 DNA: TGCAGTGCTAGATCCGGGACACGGGGCGGGGAGCTGTTTTTT.

In this sample, this clonotype turned up many times. J is TRBJ1-2 and V is TRBV12-3 or TRBV12-4; the D gene is possibly TRBD1 (5 bases). CDR3 length: 15 amino acids. The V and J ends lost 5 bases and 4 bases respectively, with 17 bases between them. CDR3 in amino acids: CASSLRGAGVYGYTF. In DNA form, the CDR3 reads TGTGCCAGCAGTCTCCGAGGGGCGGGGGTCTATGGCTACACCTTC.

This clonotype was detected many times. J is TRBJ2-7 and V is TRBV5-1, with TRBD2 identical over 13 bases. With 0 bases clipped from V and 13 bases from J, the junction kept 10 bases outside the gene matches. CDR1 and CDR2 (germline): SGHRS, YFSETQ. This CDR3 is 15 amino acids long. The CDR3 DNA sequence: TGCGCCAGCAGCTTGGAACTAGCGGGAGGGCCGTCAAAATACTTC. Translation: CASSLELAGGPSKYF.

By its share, this clonotype is medium-sized. The rearrangement links TRBV6-4 to TRBJ2-1; 12 bases are shared with TRBD2. After removal of 3 bases from V and 6 bases from J, the junction contained 0 bases not matched to a gene. CDR1 and CDR2 from the germline V gene are MRHNA and SNTAGT. The CDR3 extends over 14 amino acids. CDR3 loop: CASSEGLAGNEQFF. The CDR3 region has the DNA TGTGCCAGCAGTGAGGGACTAGCGGGCAATGAGCAGTTCTTC.

Ten or more counts support this clonotype. In DNA, the CDR3 is TGTGCCAGCAGCCCAGTGGGCAGTCGAGGGGAAAAACTGTTTTTT. This translates into CASSPVGSRGEKLFF. The V gene is TRBV3-1, the J gene TRBJ1-4; D unclear. This CDR3 has 15 residues. CDR1 and CDR2 from the germline V gene are LGHDT and YNNKEL (reference sequence). Trimming stripped 4 bases from V and 8 bases from J, with 17 bases between.

This chain uses TRBV7-6 with TRBJ2-2; D gene uncertain. Trimming removed 5 bases at V and 0 bases at J, with 13 bases between. CDR3 length: 16 residues. Germline CDR1 reads SGHVS; CDR2 reads FNYEAQ. CDR3 coding DNA: TGTGCCAGCAGCCCCCGCCCCGCGGCGAACACCGGGGAGCTGTTTTTT. This translates into CASSPRPAANTGELFF.

At least ten counts were recorded for this clonotype. The genes are TRBV7-2 and TRBJ2-5; 8 bases align to TRBD1. From germline, CDR1 is SGHTA and CDR2 FQGNSA. The V segment lost 4 bases and the J segment 9 bases; nucleotides outside the gene matches: 13. The CDR3 sequence is 15 residues long. CDR3 residues: CASSSREGQGMAQYF. The CDR3 DNA reads TGTGCCAGCAGCTCCCGCGAAGGACAGGGTATGGCCCAGTACTTC.

This clonotype was observed a handful of times. The CDR3 here is CASSLAGTGAGETQYF. The CDR3 DNA follows: TGTGCCAGCAGCTTGGCCGGGACAGGGGCAGGTGAGACCCAGTACTTC. The genes are TRBV5-6 and TRBJ2-5, with 10 bases lining up with TRBD1. CDR1 SGHDT and CDR2 YYEEEE come from the germline V gene. V lost 0 bases and J lost 5; bases outside the gene matches: 7. The CDR3 length is 16 residues.

This clonotype showed up many times. The J gene is TRBJ1-3, the V gene TRBV7-8, with D unclear. Trimming took 5 bases from V and 4 from J, leaving 12 bases between them. This CDR3 region has 14 residues. Germline assignment: CDR1 SGHVS and CDR2 FQNEAQ. CDR3 bases: TGTGCCAGCAGCCCGCTGACACACGGAAACACCATATATTTT. Protein sequence: CASSPLTHGNTIYF.

By share, this clonotype counts as large (0.1 to 1%). J is TRBJ2-7 and V is TRBV28; 8 bases line up with TRBD2. This CDR3 has 14 amino acids. V was clipped by 7 bases and J by 3 bases; unmatched bases: 8. Germline-derived CDR1 and CDR2 are MDHEN and SYDVKM. CDR3 sequence reads: CASNPGGSGYEQYF. The DNA of the CDR3 is TGTGCCAGCAACCCGGGGGGGTCCGGCTACGAGCAGTACTTC.

This clonotype occurred many times. This rearrangement joins TRBV20-1 to TRBJ2-7; D not resolved. Trimming stripped 3 bases from V and 3 bases from J, with 9 bases between. Germline V gene sequence: CDR1 DFQATT, CDR2 SNEGSKA (reference sequence). There are 12 residues in the CDR3. DNA for the CDR3: TGCAGTGCTAGTCTCAACAGCTACGAGCAGTACTTC. Translated, it gives CSASLNSYEQYF.

This clonotype occurred a few times. The chain has TRBV20-1 and TRBJ2-4, with TRBD1 matching over 7 bases. Per germline, CDR1 DFQATT and CDR2 SNEGSKA (reference sequence). CDR3 length: 16 residues. V dropped 2 bases and J dropped 0; count of bases not matched to a gene: 7. The CDR3 coding sequence is TGCAGTGCTAGACCCGTGGGGACAGTAGCCAAAAACATTCAGTACTTC. Protein sequence: CSARPVGTVAKNIQYF.